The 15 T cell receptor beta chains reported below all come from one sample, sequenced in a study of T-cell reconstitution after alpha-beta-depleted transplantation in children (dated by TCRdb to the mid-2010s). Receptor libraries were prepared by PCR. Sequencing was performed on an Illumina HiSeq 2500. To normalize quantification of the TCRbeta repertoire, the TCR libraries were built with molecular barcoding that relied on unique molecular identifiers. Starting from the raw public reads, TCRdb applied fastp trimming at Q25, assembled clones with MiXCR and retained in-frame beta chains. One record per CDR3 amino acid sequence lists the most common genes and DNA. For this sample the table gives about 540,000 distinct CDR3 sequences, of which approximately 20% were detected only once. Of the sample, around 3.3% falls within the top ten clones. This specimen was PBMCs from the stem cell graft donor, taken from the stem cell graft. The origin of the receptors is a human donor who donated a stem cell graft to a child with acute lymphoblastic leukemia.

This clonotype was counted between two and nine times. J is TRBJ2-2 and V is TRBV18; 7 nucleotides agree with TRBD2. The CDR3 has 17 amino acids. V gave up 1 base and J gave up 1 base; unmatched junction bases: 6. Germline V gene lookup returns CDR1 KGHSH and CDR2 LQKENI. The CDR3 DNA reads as TGTGCCAGCTCACCACAACCCGCTAGCGGGAACACCGGGGAGCTGTTTTTT. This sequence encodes CASSPQPASGNTGELFF.

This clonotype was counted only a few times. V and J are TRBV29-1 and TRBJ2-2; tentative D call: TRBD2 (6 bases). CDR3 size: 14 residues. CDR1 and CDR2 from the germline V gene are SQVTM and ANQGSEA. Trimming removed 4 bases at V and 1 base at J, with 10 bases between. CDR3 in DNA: TGCAGCGTTGGGCTAGCGTTGAACACCGGGGAGCTGTTTTTT. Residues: CSVGLALNTGELFF.

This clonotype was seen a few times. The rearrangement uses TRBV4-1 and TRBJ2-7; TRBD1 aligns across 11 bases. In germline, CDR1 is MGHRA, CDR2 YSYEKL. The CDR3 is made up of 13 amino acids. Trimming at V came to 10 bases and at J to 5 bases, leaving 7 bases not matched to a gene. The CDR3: CATAQGQGDEQYF. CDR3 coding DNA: TGCGCCACCGCCCAGGGACAGGGGGACGAGCAGTACTTC.

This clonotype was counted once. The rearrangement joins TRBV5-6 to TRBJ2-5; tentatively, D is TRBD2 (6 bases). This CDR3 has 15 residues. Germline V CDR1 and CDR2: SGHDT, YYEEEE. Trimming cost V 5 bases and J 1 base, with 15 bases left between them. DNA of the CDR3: TGTGCCAGCAGGTTCGGAGCGGAGGGCCAAGAGACCCAGTACTTC. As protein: CASRFGAEGQETQYF.

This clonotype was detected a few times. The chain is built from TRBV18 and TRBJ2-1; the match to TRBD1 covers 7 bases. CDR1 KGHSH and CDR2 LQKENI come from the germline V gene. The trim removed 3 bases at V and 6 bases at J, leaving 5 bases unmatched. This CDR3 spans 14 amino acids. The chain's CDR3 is CASSPMTGFNEQFF. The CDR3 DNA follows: TGTGCCAGCTCACCGATGACAGGGTTCAATGAGCAGTTCTTC.

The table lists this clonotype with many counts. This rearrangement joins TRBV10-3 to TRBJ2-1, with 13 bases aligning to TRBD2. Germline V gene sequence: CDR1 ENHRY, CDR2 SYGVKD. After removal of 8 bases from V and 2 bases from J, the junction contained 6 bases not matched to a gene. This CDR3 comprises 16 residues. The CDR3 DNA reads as TGTGCCATCGGAGAGGGGACTAGCGGGGCCTACAATGAGCAGTTCTTC. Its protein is CAIGEGTSGAYNEQFF.

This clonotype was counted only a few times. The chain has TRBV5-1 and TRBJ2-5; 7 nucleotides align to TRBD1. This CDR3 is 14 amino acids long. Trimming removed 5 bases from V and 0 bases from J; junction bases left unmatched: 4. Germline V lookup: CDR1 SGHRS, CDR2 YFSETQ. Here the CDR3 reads CASRWGQNQETQYF. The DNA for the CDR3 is TGCGCCAGCAGGTGGGGACAGAACCAAGAGACCCAGTACTTC.

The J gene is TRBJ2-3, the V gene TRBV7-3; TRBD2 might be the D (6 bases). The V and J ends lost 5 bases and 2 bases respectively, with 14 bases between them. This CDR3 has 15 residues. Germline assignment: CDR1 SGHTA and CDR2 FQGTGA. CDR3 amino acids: CASSASGASTDTQYF. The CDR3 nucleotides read TGTGCCAGCAGCGCGTCGGGAGCATCCACAGATACGCAGTATTTT.

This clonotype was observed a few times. DNA of the CDR3: TGCGCCAGCAGCTTAGGGACAGGGGACCTTGAAAAACTGTTTTTT. Translation: CASSLGTGDLEKLFF. The chain couples TRBV5-1 to TRBJ1-4; TRBD1 aligns across 10 bases. Germline V gives CDR1 SGHRS, CDR2 YFSETQ. Trimming at V came to 2 bases and at J to 7 bases, leaving 5 bases not matched to a gene. The CDR3 extends over 15 amino acids.

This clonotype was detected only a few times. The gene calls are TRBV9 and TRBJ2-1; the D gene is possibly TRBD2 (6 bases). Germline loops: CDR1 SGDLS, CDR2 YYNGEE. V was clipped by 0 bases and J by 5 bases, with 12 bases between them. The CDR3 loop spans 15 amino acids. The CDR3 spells CASSVAGAGHNEQFF. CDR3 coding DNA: TGTGCCAGCAGCGTAGCGGGAGCGGGTCACAATGAGCAGTTCTTC.

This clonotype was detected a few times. The CDR3 loop reads CASSLELAGVLYNEQFF. The CDR3 nucleotides are TGTGCCAGCAGCTTAGAACTAGCGGGAGTTCTCTACAATGAGCAGTTCTTC. V and J are TRBV11-2 and TRBJ2-1; the match to TRBD2 covers 11 bases. This CDR3 is 17 amino acids long. The ends lost 0 bases at V and 3 bases at J; junction bases unmatched: 4. CDR1 and CDR2 from the germline V gene are SGHAT and FQNNGV.

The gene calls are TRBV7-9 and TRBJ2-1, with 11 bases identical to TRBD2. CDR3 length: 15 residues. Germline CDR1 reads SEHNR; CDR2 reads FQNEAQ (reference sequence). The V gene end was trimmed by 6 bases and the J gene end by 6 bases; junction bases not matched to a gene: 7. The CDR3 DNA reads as TGTGCCAGCAGTCACCTAGCGGGAGGATTCAATGAGCAGTTCTTC. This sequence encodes CASSHLAGGFNEQFF.

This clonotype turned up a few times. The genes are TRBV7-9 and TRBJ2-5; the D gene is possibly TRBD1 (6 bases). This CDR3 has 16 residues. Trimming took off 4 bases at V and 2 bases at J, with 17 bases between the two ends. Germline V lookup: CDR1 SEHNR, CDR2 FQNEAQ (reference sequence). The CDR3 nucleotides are TGTGCCAGCAGCTCAACCGGGACATTGGGGCAAGAGACCCAGTACTTC. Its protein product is CASSSTGTLGQETQYF.

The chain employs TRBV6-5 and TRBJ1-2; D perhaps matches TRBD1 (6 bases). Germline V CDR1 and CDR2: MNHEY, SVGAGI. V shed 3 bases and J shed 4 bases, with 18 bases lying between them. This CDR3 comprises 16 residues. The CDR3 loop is CASSYRGQPGSYGYTF. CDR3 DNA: TGTGCCAGCAGTTATAGGGGACAACCTGGGAGCTATGGCTACACCTTC.

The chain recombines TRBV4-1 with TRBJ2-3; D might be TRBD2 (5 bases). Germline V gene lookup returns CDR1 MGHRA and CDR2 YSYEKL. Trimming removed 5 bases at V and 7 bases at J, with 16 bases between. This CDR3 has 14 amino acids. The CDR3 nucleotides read TGCGCCAGCAGCGACCCCGGGGTCTACCATACGCAGTATTTT. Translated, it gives CASSDPGVYHTQYF.